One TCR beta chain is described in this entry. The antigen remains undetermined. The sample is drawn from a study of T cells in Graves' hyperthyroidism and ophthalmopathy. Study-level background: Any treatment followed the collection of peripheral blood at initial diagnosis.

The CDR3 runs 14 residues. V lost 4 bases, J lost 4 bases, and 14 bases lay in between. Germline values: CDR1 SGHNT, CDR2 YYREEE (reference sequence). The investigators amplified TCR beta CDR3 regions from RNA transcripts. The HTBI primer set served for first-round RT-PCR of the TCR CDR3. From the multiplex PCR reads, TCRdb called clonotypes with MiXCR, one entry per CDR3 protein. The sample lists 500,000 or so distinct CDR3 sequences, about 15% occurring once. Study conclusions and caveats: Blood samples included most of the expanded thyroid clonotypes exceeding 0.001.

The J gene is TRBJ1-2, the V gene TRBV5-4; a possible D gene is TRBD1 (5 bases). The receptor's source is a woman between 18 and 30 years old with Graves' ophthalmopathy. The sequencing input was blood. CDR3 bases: TGTGCCAGCAGCCAGGGACGGCAGCCCTATGGCTACACCTTC. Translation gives CASSQGRQPYGYTF.